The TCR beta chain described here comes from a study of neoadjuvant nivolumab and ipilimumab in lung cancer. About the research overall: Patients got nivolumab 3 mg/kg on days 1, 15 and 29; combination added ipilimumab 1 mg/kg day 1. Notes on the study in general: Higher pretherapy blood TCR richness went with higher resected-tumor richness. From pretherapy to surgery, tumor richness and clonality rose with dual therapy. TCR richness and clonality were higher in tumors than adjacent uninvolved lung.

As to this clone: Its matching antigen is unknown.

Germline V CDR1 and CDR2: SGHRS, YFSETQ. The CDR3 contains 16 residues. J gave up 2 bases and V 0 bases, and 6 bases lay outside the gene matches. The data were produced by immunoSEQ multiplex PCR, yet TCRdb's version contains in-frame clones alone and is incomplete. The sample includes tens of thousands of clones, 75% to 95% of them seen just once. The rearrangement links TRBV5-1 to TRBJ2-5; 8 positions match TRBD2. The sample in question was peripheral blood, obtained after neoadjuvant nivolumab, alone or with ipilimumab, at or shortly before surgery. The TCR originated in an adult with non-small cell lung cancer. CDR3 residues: CASSLAAGGPQETQYF. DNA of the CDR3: TGCGCCAGCAGCTTGGCCGCGGGGGGCCCTCAAGAGACCCAGTACTTC.